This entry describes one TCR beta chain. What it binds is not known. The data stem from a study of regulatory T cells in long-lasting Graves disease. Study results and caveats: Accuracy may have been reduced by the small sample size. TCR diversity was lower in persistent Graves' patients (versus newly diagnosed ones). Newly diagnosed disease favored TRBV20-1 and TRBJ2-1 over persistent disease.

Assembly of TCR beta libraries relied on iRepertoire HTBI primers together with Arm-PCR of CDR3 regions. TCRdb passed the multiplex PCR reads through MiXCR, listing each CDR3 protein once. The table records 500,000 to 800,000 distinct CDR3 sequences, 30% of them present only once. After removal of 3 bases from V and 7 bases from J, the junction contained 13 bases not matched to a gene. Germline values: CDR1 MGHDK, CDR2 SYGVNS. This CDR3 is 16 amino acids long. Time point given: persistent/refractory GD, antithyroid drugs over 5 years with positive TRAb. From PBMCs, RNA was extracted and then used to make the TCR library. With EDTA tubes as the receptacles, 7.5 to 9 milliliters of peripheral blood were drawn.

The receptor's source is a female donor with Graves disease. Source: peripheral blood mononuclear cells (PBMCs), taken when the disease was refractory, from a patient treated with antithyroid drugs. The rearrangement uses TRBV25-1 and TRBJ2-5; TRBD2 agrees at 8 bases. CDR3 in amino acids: CASSEEGRGARATQYF. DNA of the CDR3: TGTGCCAGCAGTGAGGAGGGGCGGGGGGCCCGAGCGACCCAGTACTTC.